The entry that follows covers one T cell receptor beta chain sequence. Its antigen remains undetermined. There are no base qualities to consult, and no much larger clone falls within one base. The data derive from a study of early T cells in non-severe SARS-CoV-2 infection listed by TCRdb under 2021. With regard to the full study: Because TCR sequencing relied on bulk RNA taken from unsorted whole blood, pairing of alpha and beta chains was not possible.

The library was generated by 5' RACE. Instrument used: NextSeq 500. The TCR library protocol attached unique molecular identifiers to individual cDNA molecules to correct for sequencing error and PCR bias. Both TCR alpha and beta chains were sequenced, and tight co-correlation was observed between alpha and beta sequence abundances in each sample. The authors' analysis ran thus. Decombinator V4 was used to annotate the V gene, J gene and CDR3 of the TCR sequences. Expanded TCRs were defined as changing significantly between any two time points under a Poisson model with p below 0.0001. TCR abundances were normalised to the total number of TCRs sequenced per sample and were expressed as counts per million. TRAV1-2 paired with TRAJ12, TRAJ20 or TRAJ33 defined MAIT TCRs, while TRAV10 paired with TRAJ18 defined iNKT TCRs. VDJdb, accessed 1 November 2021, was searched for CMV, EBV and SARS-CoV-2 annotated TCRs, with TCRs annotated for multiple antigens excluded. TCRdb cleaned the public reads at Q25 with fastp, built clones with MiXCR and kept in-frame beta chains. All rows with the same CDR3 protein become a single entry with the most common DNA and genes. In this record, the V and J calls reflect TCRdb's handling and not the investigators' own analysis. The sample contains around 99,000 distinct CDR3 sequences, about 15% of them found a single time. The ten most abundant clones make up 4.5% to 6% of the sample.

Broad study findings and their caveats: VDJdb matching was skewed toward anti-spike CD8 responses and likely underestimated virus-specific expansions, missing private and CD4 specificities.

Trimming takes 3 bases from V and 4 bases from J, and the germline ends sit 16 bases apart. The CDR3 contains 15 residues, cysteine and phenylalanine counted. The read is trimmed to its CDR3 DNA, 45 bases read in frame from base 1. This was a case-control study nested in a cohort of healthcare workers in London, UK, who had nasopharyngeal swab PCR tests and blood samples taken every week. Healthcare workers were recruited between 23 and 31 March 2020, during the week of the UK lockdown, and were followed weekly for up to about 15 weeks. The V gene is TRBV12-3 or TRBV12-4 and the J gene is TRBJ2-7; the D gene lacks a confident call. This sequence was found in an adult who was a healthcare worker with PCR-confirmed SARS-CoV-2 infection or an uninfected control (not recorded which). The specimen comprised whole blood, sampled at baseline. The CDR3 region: CASSLGLSDLYEQYF. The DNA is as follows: TGTGCCAGCAGTTTGGGGTTGAGCGACTTGTACGAGCAGTACTTC.